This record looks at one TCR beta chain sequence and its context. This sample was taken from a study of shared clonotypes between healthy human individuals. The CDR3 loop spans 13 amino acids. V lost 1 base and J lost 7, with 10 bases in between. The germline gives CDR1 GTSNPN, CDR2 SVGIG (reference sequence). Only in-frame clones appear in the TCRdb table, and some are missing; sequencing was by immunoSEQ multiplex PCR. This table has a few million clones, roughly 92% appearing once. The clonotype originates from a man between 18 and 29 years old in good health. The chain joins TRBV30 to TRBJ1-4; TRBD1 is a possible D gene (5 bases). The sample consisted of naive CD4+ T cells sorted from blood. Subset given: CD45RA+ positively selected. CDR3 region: CAWSAAGPEKLFF. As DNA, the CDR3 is TGTGCCTGGAGTGCCGCGGGGCCTGAAAAACTGTTTTTT.